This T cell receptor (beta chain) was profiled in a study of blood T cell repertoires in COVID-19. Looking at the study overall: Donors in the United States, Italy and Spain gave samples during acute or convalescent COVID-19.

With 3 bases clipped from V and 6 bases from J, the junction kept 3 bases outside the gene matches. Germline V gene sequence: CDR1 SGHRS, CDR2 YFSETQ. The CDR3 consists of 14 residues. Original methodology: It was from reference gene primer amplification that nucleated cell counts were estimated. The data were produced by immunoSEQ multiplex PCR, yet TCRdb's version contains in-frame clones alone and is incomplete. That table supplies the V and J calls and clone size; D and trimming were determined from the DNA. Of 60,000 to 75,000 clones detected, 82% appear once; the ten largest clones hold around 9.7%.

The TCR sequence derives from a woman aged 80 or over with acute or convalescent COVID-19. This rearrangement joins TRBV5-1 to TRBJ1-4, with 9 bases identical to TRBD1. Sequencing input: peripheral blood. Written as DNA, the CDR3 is TGCGCCAGCAGCTCCGGACAGGGGTATGAAAAACTGTTTTTT. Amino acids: CASSSGQGYEKLFF.